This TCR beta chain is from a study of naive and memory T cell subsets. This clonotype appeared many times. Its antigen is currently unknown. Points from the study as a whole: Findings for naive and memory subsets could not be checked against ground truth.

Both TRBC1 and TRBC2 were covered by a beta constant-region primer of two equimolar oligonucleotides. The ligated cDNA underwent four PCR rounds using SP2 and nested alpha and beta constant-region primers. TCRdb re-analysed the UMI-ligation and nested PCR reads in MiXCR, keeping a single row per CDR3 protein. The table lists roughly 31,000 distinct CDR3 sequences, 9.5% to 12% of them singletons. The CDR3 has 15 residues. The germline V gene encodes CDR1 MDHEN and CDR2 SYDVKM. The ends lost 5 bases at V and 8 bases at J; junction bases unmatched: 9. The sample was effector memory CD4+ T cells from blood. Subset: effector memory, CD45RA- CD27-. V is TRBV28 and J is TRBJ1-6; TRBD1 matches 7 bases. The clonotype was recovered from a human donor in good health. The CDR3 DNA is TGTGCCAGCAGTCGACAGGGATTTACTGATTCACCCCTCCACTTT. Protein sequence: CASSRQGFTDSPLHF.